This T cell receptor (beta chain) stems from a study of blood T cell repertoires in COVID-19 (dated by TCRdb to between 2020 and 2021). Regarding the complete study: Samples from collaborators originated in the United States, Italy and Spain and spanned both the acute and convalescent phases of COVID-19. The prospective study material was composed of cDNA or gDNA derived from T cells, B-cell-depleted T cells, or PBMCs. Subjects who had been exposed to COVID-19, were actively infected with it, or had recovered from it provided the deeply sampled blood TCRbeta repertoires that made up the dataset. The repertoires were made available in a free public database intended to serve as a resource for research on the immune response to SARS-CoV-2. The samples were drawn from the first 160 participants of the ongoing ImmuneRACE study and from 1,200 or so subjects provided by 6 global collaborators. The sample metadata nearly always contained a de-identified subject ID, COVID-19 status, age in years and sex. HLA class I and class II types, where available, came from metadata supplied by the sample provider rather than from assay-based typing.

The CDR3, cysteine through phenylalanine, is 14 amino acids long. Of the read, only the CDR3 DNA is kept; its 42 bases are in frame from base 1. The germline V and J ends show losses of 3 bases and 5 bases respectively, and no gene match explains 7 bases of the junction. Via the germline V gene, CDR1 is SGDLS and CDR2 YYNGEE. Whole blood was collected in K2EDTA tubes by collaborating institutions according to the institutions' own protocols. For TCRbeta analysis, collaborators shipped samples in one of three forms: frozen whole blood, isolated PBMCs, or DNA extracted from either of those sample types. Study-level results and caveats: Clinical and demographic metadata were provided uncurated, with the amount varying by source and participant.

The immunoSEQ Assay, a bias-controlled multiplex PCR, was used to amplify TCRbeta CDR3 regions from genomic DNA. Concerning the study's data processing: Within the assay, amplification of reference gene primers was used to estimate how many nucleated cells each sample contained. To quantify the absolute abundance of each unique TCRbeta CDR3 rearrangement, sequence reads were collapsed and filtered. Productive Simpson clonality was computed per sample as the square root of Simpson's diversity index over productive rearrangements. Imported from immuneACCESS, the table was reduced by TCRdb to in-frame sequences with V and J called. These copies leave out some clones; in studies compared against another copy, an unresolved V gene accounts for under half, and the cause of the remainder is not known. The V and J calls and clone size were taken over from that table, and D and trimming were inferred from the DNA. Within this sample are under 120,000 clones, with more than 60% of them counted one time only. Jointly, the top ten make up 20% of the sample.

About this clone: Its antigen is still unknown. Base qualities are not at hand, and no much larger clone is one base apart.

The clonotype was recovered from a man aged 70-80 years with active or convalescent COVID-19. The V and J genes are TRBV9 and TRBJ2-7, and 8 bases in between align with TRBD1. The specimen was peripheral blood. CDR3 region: CASSADRGGHEQYF. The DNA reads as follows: TGTGCCAGCAGCGCCGACAGGGGCGGGCACGAGCAGTACTTC.